This TCR beta chain appears in the sequencing data of a study of T cells in tuberculosis. Turning to the study itself: Blood was taken before or within 7 days of anti-tuberculosis therapy.

CDR1 SGHVS and CDR2 FNYEAQ come from the germline V gene. This CDR3 is 18 amino acids long. V was trimmed by 4 bases and J by 10 bases, leaving 29 bases between them. Regarding time point: new active TB diagnosis, blood taken before or within 7 days of starting treatment. Unsorted cryopreserved PBMC were sequenced, averaging around 100,000 T cells per clinical donor. Sequencing used immunoSEQ multiplex PCR; TCRdb keeps in-frame clones, though not all of them. Of fewer than 55,000 clones listed, 90% to 95% are singletons. The sequence was obtained from an adult with tuberculosis. This chain links TRBV7-6 with TRBJ2-1; TRBD2 might be the D (6 bases). The sample in question was PBMCs, obtained at tuberculosis diagnosis. CDR3 sequence: CASSSPGRAAGPKVEQFF. In DNA, the CDR3 is TGTGCCAGCAGCTCCCCGGGGCGGGCCGCGGGGCCGAAAGTCGAGCAGTTCTTC.